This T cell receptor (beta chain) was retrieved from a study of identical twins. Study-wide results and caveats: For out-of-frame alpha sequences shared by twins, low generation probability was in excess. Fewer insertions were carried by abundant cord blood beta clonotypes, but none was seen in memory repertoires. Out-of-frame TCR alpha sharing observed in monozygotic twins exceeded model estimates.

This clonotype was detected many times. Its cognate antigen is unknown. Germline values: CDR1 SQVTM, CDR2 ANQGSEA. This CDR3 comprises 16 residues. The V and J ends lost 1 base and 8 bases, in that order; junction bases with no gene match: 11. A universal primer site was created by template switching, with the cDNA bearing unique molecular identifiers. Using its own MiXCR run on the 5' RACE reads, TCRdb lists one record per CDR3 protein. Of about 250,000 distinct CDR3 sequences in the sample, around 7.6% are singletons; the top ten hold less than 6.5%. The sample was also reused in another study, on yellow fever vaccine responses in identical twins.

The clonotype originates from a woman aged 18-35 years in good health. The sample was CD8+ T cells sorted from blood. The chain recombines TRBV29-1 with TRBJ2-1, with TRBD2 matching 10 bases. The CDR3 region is CSVEGAIAGGYHEQFF. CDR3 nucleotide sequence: TGCAGCGTTGAAGGGGCTATAGCGGGAGGCTATCATGAGCAGTTCTTC.